This TCR beta chain was profiled in a study of identical twins. The CDR3 loop spans 14 amino acids. V shed 5 bases and J shed 0 bases, with 10 bases lying between them. Germline V gene lookup returns CDR1 ENHRY and CDR2 SYGVKD. Study-level findings and limits: Within cord blood, abundant beta clonotypes carried fewer insertions, but memory repertoires showed no such trend. Twins showed weaker excess sharing in their beta out-of-frame sequences. Out-of-frame TCR alpha sharing observed in monozygotic twins exceeded model estimates. Partial confounding of zero-insertion analyses by invariant MAIT and iNKT cells was possible.

From the 5' RACE reads, TCRdb called clonotypes with MiXCR, one entry per CDR3 protein. The sample holds about 900,000 distinct CDR3 sequences, about 12% seen once. Concerning this clonotype itself: No antigen is known for it.

The sample also formed part of further work on yellow fever vaccine responses in identical twins.

The specimen was PBMCs. The sequence was collected from a woman younger than 30 in good health. This chain uses TRBV10-3 with TRBJ1-1; weak D call: TRBD1 (6 bases). CDR3 protein: CAISWTVMNTEAFF. In DNA, the CDR3 is TGTGCCATCAGTTGGACAGTTATGAACACTGAAGCTTTCTTT.